This is a list of T cell receptor beta chains from one sample in a study of T cell responses to AZD1222 COVID-19 vaccine. Sequenced by immunoSEQ multiplex PCR; TCRdb stores in-frame clones only, minus some. The sample has some 140,000 clones; 88% are singletons. The sequences come from peripheral blood, collected on day 0 of AZD1222 vaccination. All receptors come from an adult in good health. Both conserved end residues are part of each CDR3. Each record gives: D gene, J gene, V gene, clone size, CDR3 protein, CDR3 DNA. The D gene is left open where the match is weak. The listing skips clone size in some rows; elsewhere it reads once, few, many or a size class.

d_call: NA; j_call: TRBJ2-1; v_call: TRBV7-8; clone_size: NA; cdr3_aa: CASSLAHGGSYNEQFF; cdr3_nt: TGTGCCAGCAGCTTAGCGCACGGGGGCTCCTACAATGAGCAGTTCTTC
d_call: TRBD1; j_call: TRBJ1-2; v_call: TRBV6-5; clone_size: NA; cdr3_aa: CASSFTGTGDYGYTF; cdr3_nt: TGTGCCAGCAGTTTCACCGGGACAGGAGACTATGGCTACACCTTC
d_call: NA; j_call: TRBJ1-5; v_call: TRBV27; clone_size: NA; cdr3_aa: CASGRQPQHF; cdr3_nt: TGTGCCAGTGGCCGGCAGCCCCAGCATTTT
d_call: NA; j_call: TRBJ2-5; v_call: TRBV7-2; clone_size: once; cdr3_aa: CASSSTLGGAQYF; cdr3_nt: TGTGCCAGCAGCTCGACTTTGGGTGGGGCCCAGTACTTC
d_call: TRBD1; j_call: TRBJ2-3; v_call: TRBV9; clone_size: NA; cdr3_aa: CASSARATGITDTQYF; cdr3_nt: TGTGCCAGCAGCGCAAGAGCGACAGGGATAACAGATACGCAGTATTTT
d_call: NA; j_call: TRBJ1-2; v_call: TRBV6-2/TRBV6-3; clone_size: NA; cdr3_aa: CASSYSPPGVYGYTF; cdr3_nt: TGTGCCAGCAGTTACTCCCCTCCAGGGGTCTATGGCTACACCTTC
d_call: NA; j_call: TRBJ1-3; v_call: TRBV19; clone_size: few; cdr3_aa: CASSIGRGRNTIYF; cdr3_nt: TGTGCCAGTAGTATAGGTCGGGGTAGAAACACCATATATTTT
d_call: NA; j_call: TRBJ1-1; v_call: TRBV9; clone_size: NA; cdr3_aa: CASSVSQNTEAFF; cdr3_nt: TGTGCCAGCAGCGTGTCCCAGAACACTGAAGCTTTCTTT
d_call: TRBD1; j_call: TRBJ1-6; v_call: TRBV5-1; clone_size: once; cdr3_aa: CASRRQGDYNSPLHF; cdr3_nt: TGCGCCAGCCGTAGACAGGGAGACTATAATTCACCCCTCCACTTT
d_call: TRBD1; j_call: TRBJ2-7; v_call: TRBV28; clone_size: NA; cdr3_aa: CASTPGQGTYEQYF; cdr3_nt: TGTGCCAGCACCCCGGGACAGGGGACATACGAGCAGTACTTC
d_call: TRBD1; j_call: TRBJ2-3; v_call: TRBV18; clone_size: NA; cdr3_aa: CASSPPTGGLADTQYF; cdr3_nt: TGTGCCAGCTCACCACCTACAGGGGGGTTAGCGGATACGCAGTATTTT
d_call: NA; j_call: TRBJ2-3; v_call: TRBV5-1; clone_size: NA; cdr3_aa: CASSSSPGPTDTQYF; cdr3_nt: TGCGCCAGCAGCTCGTCACCGGGACCAACAGATACGCAGTATTTT
d_call: TRBD1; j_call: TRBJ1-5; v_call: TRBV4-3; clone_size: NA; cdr3_aa: CASSPGQGAQPQHF; cdr3_nt: TGCGCCAGCAGCCCCGGACAGGGGGCTCAGCCCCAGCATTTT
d_call: NA; j_call: TRBJ2-7; v_call: TRBV2; clone_size: NA; cdr3_aa: CASSGPDDGYEQYF; cdr3_nt: TGTGCCAGCAGTGGGCCCGACGACGGTTACGAGCAGTACTTC
d_call: TRBD1; j_call: TRBJ2-2; v_call: TRBV28; clone_size: NA; cdr3_aa: CASSSPTGSQTGELFF; cdr3_nt: TGTGCCAGCAGTTCGCCGACAGGGTCGCAGACCGGGGAGCTGTTTTTT
d_call: NA; j_call: TRBJ2-3; v_call: TRBV5-5; clone_size: NA; cdr3_aa: CASSTDPTSTDTQYF; cdr3_nt: TGTGCCAGCAGTACTGACCCGACTTCCACAGATACGCAGTATTTT
d_call: NA; j_call: TRBJ1-1; v_call: TRBV6-5; clone_size: NA; cdr3_aa: CASSRHTGAEAFF; cdr3_nt: TGTGCCAGCAGCAGACACACCGGCGCTGAAGCTTTCTTT
d_call: NA; j_call: TRBJ1-4; v_call: TRBV6-4; clone_size: NA; cdr3_aa: CASKEVLGNEKLFF; cdr3_nt: TGTGCCAGCAAGGAAGTCCTCGGTAATGAAAAACTGTTTTTT
d_call: NA; j_call: TRBJ1-2; v_call: TRBV3-1/TRBV3-2; clone_size: once; cdr3_aa: CASSQARNYGYTF; cdr3_nt: TGTGCCAGCAGCCAAGCACGGAACTATGGCTACACCTTC
d_call: TRBD1; j_call: TRBJ2-7; v_call: TRBV19; clone_size: NA; cdr3_aa: CASSMGTGGSYEQYF; cdr3_nt: TGTGCCAGTAGTATGGGGACAGGGGGGTCTTACGAGCAGTACTTC
d_call: NA; j_call: TRBJ2-2; v_call: TRBV6-5; clone_size: NA; cdr3_aa: CASSYGTEPGELFF; cdr3_nt: TGTGCCAGCAGTTACGGGACGGAGCCCGGGGAGCTGTTTTTT
d_call: NA; j_call: TRBJ2-1; v_call: TRBV7-9; clone_size: NA; cdr3_aa: CASSPQGGRGNEQFF; cdr3_nt: TGTGCCAGCAGCCCGCAGGGGGGGCGGGGCAATGAGCAGTTCTTC
d_call: TRBD2; j_call: TRBJ2-3; v_call: TRBV6-2/TRBV6-3; clone_size: NA; cdr3_aa: CASSYNFGLAGKSTDTQYF; cdr3_nt: TGTGCCAGCAGTTACAATTTCGGACTAGCGGGAAAGAGCACAGATACGCAGTATTTT
d_call: NA; j_call: TRBJ1-1; v_call: TRBV29-1; clone_size: NA; cdr3_aa: CSVDEYRNTEAFF; cdr3_nt: TGCAGCGTTGATGAGTACCGAAACACTGAAGCTTTCTTT
d_call: TRBD1; j_call: TRBJ1-1; v_call: TRBV2; clone_size: once; cdr3_aa: CASNRGRGGLTEAFF; cdr3_nt: TGTGCCAGCAATAGGGGGCGCGGAGGGTTGACTGAAGCTTTCTTT
d_call: NA; j_call: TRBJ1-4; v_call: TRBV4-2; clone_size: NA; cdr3_aa: CASSQDQGEKLFF; cdr3_nt: TGTGCCAGCAGCCAAGATCAGGGAGAAAAACTGTTTTTT
d_call: TRBD1; j_call: TRBJ1-1; v_call: TRBV5-5; clone_size: NA; cdr3_aa: CASSFSGTAAHTEAFF; cdr3_nt: TGTGCCAGCAGCTTCTCCGGGACAGCGGCCCACACTGAAGCTTTCTTT
d_call: NA; j_call: TRBJ1-6; v_call: TRBV28; clone_size: NA; cdr3_aa: CATRYDRINSPLHF; cdr3_nt: TGTGCCACCCGCTATGACAGGATTAATTCACCCCTCCACTTT